This T cell receptor (beta chain) was observed in a study of cytomegalovirus exposure and HLA in healthy donors (dated by TCRdb to 2017 to 2019). Describing the broader study: In an earlier analysis of several hundred of the donors, 250 to 350 Gb of sequence data and 90 million to 130 million unique TCR beta sequences from roughly 200 million T cells were reported. An earlier analysis of approximately 630 of the donors applied high-throughput TCR beta sequencing to assess whether each TCR beta V gene segment acted as functional or pseudogenic. Roughly 300 gigabases of sequencing data and 70 million to 85 million unique TCR sequences were included in an early release covering under 650 HLA-typed donors. A later analysis re-examined previously published TCR beta repertoires from about 670 donors and added high-resolution HLA genotyping to investigate patterns of TCR occurrence. Across under 500 genotyped donors of the cohort, an average of roughly 250,000 unique TCR beta nucleotide sequences per donor were sequenced, and roughly 17% of those sequences were non-productive. Among the approximately 420 genotyped donors, around 81% belonged to the genetic ancestry cluster associated with self-reported Caucasian donors. A handful of DR-DQ haplotypes were treated as single units for association and clustering because of strong linkage in the cohort. High-throughput TCR immunosequencing, statistical association of individual TCRs with disease status, and machine learning were combined to predict cytomegalovirus infection status. In a later genetic analysis, genome-wide SNP genotypes for 398 of the 666 donors were used, and that subset was treated as a discovery cohort. The T cell repertoires of around 730 subjects were profiled by immunosequencing and related to cytomegalovirus serostatus. All discovery cohort repertoires had been generated using a single sequencing platform. Along with the roughly 710-subject first cohort, a separate validation cohort of over a hundred different subjects was used. Donor age, sex, ethnicity and CMV serostatus were compiled alongside the repertoire data. The study aimed to test whether signatures of past pathogen exposure could be identified by cataloging public T cell receptors. Rather than using new phenotypic data, the later analysis identified candidate immune exposures from TCR beta sequences and from how often those sequences occurred across donors. The number of donors typed differed by locus, with roughly 629-640 for A, B, C, DRB1 and DQB1, roughly 520 for DQA1, nearly 610 for DPA1, and around 450 for DPB1. HLA typing included class I and class II loci at four-digit resolution. General study outcomes and caveats: In a later analysis, the rate of TCR association differed among HLA loci, with DRB1 alleles having the most associated TCRs and HLA-C alleles having the fewest. Because counts were too low, about 18 rarely observed V segments, including chromosome 9 orphons, were excluded from the earlier analysis of fewer than 650 of the donors. Linkage disequilibrium might explain the correlated functional status among segregating V segments, but an unknown experimental factor could not be excluded. In a later genetic analysis, a missense DCLRE1C variant was associated with V-gene and J-gene trimming of TCR beta chains, and the association was replicated in an independent cohort. The classifier was reported to diagnose cytomegalovirus status with high specificity and sensitivity in both the original cohort and the validation cohort. Because HLA typing was missing for some donors at each locus, association tests included only the typed subset. Specific HLA alleles were associated with roughly 16,000 TCR beta sequences at a false discovery rate of 0.05 in a later analysis. A later analysis found that most CMV-associated TCR beta chains appeared HLA-restricted, with HLA associations seemingly driven largely by CMV exposure. The authors suggested that the approach could potentially be generalized to other disease states and immunological phenotypes. A later analysis found that HLA-associated TCR beta chains were more clonally expanded and had lower generation probabilities than equally common non-associated chains. A total of 164 TCR beta chains were listed by the study as associated with cytomegalovirus. In a later genetic analysis, fewer N-insertions in productive TCRs were reported among donors in an Asian-associated ancestry cluster than the approximately 710-donor mean. In vitro tests confirmed that a few of the cytomegalovirus-associated TCR beta chains recognize cytomegalovirus antigens. A further reported finding was that TCR beta sequences accurately predicted the HLA-A and HLA-B alleles for most subjects in the first cohort. Assigning TCR associations to individual alleles was difficult when HLA alleles, especially DR and DQ, strongly co-occurred. A cluster of highly shared sequence variants was judged likely to be a technical artifact of the sequencing pipeline. In an earlier analysis of several hundred of the donors, most TCR beta V segments were observed in productive rearrangements about 87% or about 30% of the time, broadly matching IMGT annotations. Several of the top co-occurrence clusters appeared to be linked to parvovirus B19, influenza, CMV and Epstein-Barr virus, according to a later analysis. The 87-base-pair reads could not distinguish some IMGT-functional V segments, including TRBV6-2 and TRBV6-3, so those segments were excluded. Most TCR sequences were seen in very few donors, while some public TCRs were found in many individuals. Roughly uniform sequencing depth across donors was assumed in presence/absence analyses, although this assumption may not hold. Only TCR beta chains were sequenced in this cohort, and the absence of alpha or paired-chain data limited detectable features. The only immune exposure information available for the cohort was CMV serostatus.

In regard to this clone: Which antigen it targets is not known. No much larger clone exists at a distance of one base, and base qualities are not known.

Libraries were prepared through the immunoSEQ multiplex PCR assay. For the multiplex PCR, a mixture combining 60 forward primers for TCR Vbeta segments and 13 reverse primers for TCR Jbeta segments was used. The CDR3 region of rearranged TCR beta genes was amplified from genomic DNA with a multiplex PCR assay. The amplified TCR beta libraries were sequenced on the Illumina HiSeq System as 87-base-pair reads. The original pipeline was this. A later analysis tallied roughly 80 million unique TCR beta chains across the 650 to 750 repertoires, and some 12 million of those chains were shared by two or more donors. A nearest-neighbor algorithm error-corrected the raw reads and collapsed the reads into unique sequences, merging closely related sequences to remove PCR and sequencing errors. To assign V, D and J gene segments, CDR3 sequences were aligned to IMGT reference sequences. For a sequence to be retained, at least a six-nucleotide match to both a V gene segment and a J gene segment was required. Rearrangements were classified as productive when the CDR3 lacked stop codons and remained in frame with V and J, and all other rearrangements were classified as non-productive. Following IMGT convention, CDR3 was defined as the stretch from the second conserved V-encoded cysteine up to the conserved J-encoded phenylalanine. In an earlier analysis of some 550 of the donors, sequences lacking an unambiguous match to a single V gene segment were excluded. An earlier analysis of fewer than 650 of the donors classified V segments as functional when productive rearrangements were above 56.7% and as segregating when the standard deviation between donors was above 5%. A statistical classification framework was built for diagnosing cytomegalovirus status from the catalog of TCR beta chain sequences. In a later analysis, V and J genes were assigned by comparing TCR nucleotide sequences against IMGT/GENE-DB human TR gene sequences. A later analysis assigned CDR3 sequences and most-parsimonious VDJ recombination scenarios with the TCRdist pipeline. In a later analysis, each TCR beta chain was defined by its CDR3 amino acid sequence together with its V-gene family, and reads lacking a unique V-gene family were excluded. In a later analysis, several hundred highly shared, low-generation-probability nucleotide sequences were removed to address suspected cross-contamination and a sequencing artifact. In a later analysis, a clonal expansion index for each public chain was calculated from normalized within-repertoire ranks of inferred template counts. Generation probabilities in a later analysis came from a VDJ recombination model fitted to out-of-frame rearrangements, and those results were checked against IGoR. In a later analysis, hypergeometric tests were used to score TCR-TCR, TCR-HLA and TCR-CMV co-occurrence, with a repertoire-size bias correction applied to TCR pairs. False discovery rates were estimated in a later analysis by permuting HLA or CMV assignments 20 times. In a later analysis, co-occurring TCRs were grouped using DBSCAN, with TCRdist sequence similarity added in when clustering inside HLA-allele-positive subsets. Co-occurrence clustering excluded repertoires with fewer than 30,000 or more than 120,000 public chains, plus five with anomalous nucleotide sharing. Sourced from immuneACCESS, this table was stored by TCRdb with only in-frame sequences that have V and J called. A share of the clones is absent; for the studies checked, an unresolved V gene accounts for under half, and the remainder has no known explanation. That table is the source of V, J and clone size, and D and trimming were worked out from the DNA. In all, the sample holds about 65,000 clones, and about four fifths of those were seen once. The ten largest make up about 4.5% of the sample.

At the junction V is shortened by 6 bases and J by 1 base, with 16 bases in between. The CDR3 covers 16 residues, taking in both the cysteine and the phenylalanine. Solely the CDR3 DNA is kept, with 48 bases framed from the first base. As encoded in the germline V gene, CDR1 is MDHEN while CDR2 is SYDVKM. In total, about 650 healthy bone marrow donors made up the cohort. Cohort members were all nominally healthy when sampled, although unrecorded immune exposures were likely present. The donor was CMV seronegative and was included in the group of a few hundred seronegative cohort members. Each donor provided a peripheral blood sample, and peripheral blood mononuclear cells were used for TCR beta sequencing. Genomic DNA was extracted from the blood cell samples with the Qiagen DNeasy Blood Extraction Kit.

The receptor chain draws on TRBV28 and TRBJ2-1; the D gene is perhaps TRBD2, from 6 matching bases. Specimen: PBMCs. The TCR comes from a woman in her 30s in good health and CMV-seronegative. The sequence in DNA is TGTGCCAGCAGCTCTCCGAGCGGGCCATCCTACAATGAGCAGTTCTTC. Its coded protein is CASSSPSGPSYNEQFF. Reference TRBV28 and TRBJ2-1 genes cover what lies past the CDR3, so the full variable domain is DVKVTQSSRYLVKRTGEKVFLECVQDMDHENMFWYRQDPGLGLRLIYFSYDVKMKEKGDIPEGYSVSREKKERFSLILESASTNQTSMYLCASSSPSGPSYNEQFFGPGTRLTVL.